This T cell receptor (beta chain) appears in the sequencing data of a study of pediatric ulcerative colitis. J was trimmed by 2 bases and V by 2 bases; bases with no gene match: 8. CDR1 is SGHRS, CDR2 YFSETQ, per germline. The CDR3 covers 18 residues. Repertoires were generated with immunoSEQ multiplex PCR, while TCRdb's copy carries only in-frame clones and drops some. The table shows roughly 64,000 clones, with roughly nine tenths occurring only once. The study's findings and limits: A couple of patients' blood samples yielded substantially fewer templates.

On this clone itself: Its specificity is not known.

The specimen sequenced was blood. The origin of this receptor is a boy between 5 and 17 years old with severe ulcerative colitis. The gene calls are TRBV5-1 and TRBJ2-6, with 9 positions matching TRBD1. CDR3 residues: CASSLSGQGITGANVLTF. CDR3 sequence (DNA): TGCGCCAGCAGCTTATCAGGACAGGGGATCACTGGGGCCAACGTCCTGACTTTC.